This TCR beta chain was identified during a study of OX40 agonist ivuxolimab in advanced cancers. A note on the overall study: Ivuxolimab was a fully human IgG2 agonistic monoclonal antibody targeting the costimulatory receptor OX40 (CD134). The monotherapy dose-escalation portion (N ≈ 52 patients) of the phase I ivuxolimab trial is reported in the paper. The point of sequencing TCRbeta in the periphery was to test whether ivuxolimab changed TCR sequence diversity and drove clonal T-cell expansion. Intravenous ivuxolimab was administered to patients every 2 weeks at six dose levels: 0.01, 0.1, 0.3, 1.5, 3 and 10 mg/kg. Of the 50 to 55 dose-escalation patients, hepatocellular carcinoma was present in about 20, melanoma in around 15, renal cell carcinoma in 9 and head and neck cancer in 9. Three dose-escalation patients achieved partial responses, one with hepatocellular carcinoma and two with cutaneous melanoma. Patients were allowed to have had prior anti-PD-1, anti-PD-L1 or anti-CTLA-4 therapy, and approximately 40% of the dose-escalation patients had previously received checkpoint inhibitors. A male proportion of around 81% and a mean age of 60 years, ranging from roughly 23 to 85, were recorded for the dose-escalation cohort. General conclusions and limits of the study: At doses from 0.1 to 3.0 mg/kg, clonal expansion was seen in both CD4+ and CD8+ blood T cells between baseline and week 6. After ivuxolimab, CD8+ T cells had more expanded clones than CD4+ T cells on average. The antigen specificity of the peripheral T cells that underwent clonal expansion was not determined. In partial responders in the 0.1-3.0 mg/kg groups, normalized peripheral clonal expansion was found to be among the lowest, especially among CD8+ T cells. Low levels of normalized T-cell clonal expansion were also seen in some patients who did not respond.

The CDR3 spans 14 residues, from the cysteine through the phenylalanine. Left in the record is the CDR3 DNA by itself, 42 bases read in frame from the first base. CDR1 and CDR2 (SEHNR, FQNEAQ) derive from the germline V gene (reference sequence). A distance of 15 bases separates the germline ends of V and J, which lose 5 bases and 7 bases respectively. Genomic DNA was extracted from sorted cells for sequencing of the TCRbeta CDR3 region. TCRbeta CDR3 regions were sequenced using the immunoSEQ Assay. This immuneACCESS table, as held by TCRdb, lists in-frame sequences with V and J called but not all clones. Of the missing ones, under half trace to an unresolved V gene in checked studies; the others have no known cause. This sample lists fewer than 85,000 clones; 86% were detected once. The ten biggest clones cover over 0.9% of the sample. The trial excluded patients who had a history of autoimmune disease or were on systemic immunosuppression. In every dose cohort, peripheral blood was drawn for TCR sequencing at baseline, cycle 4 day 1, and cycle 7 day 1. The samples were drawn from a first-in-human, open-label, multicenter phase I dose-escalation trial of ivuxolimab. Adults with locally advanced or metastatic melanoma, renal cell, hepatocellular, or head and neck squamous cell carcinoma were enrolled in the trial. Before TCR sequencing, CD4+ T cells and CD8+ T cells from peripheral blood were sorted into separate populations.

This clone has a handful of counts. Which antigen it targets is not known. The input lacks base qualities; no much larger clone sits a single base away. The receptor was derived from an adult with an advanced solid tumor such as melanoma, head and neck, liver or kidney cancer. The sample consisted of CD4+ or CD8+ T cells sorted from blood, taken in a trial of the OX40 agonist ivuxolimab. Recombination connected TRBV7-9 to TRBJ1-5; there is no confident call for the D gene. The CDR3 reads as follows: CASSPTGSPQPQHF. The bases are TGTGCCAGCAGCCCCACGGGGAGCCCCCAGCCCCAGCATTTT.